Below, 17 T cell receptor beta chains from the same sample are listed, as sequenced in a study of blood T cell repertoires in COVID-19. Sequencing was performed with immunoSEQ multiplex PCR; in TCRdb, only in-frame clones are kept and a portion is missing. The sample lists about 74,000 clones, around 90% seen once, with around 4.5% in the top ten. The sample taken for sequencing was peripheral blood. The source of these receptors is a woman in her sixties with active COVID-19.

The chain couples TRBV29-1 to TRBJ2-7, with D tentatively TRBD2 (5 bases). The CDR3 spans 13 residues. The ends were cut back, 4 bases at V and 3 bases at J, with 13 bases in the middle. Germline assignment: CDR1 SQVTM and CDR2 ANQGSEA. The CDR3: CSVVGPRGYEQYF. The CDR3 DNA reads as TGCAGCGTTGTCGGTCCTCGGGGCTACGAGCAGTACTTC.

The chain employs TRBV5-4 and TRBJ1-4, with unresolved D. Trimming cost V 4 bases and J 2 bases, with 15 bases left between them. Germline V gene data show CDR1 as SGHNT and CDR2 as YYREEE (reference sequence). CDR3 size: 16 residues. CDR3 sequence reads: CASSAGRGRTNEKLFF. The CDR3, as DNA: TGTGCCAGCAGCGCGGGCCGTGGGAGGACTAATGAAAAACTGTTTTTT.

The chain links TRBV20-1 to TRBJ2-5, with a possible D match to TRBD2 (6 bases). The CDR3 covers 16 residues. V gave up 3 bases and J gave up 4 bases, with 21 bases separating them. Looked up from germline, CDR1 is DFQATT and CDR2 is SNEGSKA (reference sequence). CDR3 in amino acids: CSASNSGTFGSETQYF. Written as DNA, the CDR3 is TGCAGTGCTAGTAATTCAGGGACTTTTGGCTCAGAGACCCAGTACTTC.

The rearrangement joins TRBV5-1 to TRBJ2-2; D is undetermined. From germline, CDR1 is SGHRS and CDR2 YFSETQ. Deletions cut 4 bases from V and 6 bases from J, with 13 bases between. CDR3 size: 14 residues. CDR3 DNA: TGCGCCAGCAGCCCGATTCGGAGTGCCGGGGAGCTGTTTTTT. This gives the protein CASSPIRSAGELFF.

The gene calls are TRBV3-1 (or the pseudogene TRBV3-2) and TRBJ1-1; no clear D gene. This CDR3 has 14 amino acids. In germline, CDR1 is LGHDT, CDR2 YNNKEL (reference sequence). Trimming stripped 4 bases from V and 3 bases from J, with 12 bases between. In DNA form, the CDR3 reads TGTGCCAGCAGCCTGCCGGGGTCGGACACTGAAGCTTTCTTT. It codes for CASSLPGSDTEAFF.

This clone appeared once. This chain joins TRBV27 and TRBJ2-7, with 10 bases lining up with TRBD2. V was pared by 8 bases and J by 5 bases, with 12 bases of the junction left unmatched. Germline CDR1 reads MNHEY; CDR2 reads SMNVEV (reference sequence). CDR3 length: 15 amino acids. CDR3 in DNA: TGTGCCAGCTCCGCCGGGACTAGCGTATCAGACGAGCAGTACTTC. Encoded protein: CASSAGTSVSDEQYF.

The chain joins TRBV15 to TRBJ2-6, with D unresolved. This CDR3 has 14 residues. Trimming removed 2 bases at V and 7 bases at J, with 9 bases between. Germline CDR1 LNHNV, CDR2 YYDKDF (reference sequence). The CDR3 region is CATSRKTRANVLTF. The CDR3 nucleotides read TGTGCCACCAGCAGAAAGACTCGAGCCAACGTCCTGACTTTC.

J is TRBJ2-7 and V is TRBV5-1; D gene unclear. Germline V lookup: CDR1 SGHRS, CDR2 YFSETQ. The CDR3 totals 14 residues. V dropped 2 bases and J dropped 0 bases, with 9 bases sitting between them. The chain's CDR3 is CASSFSRPSYEQYF. The CDR3 DNA reads TGCGCCAGCAGCTTCTCGAGGCCCTCCTACGAGCAGTACTTC.

The V call is TRBV19, the J call TRBJ2-7; TRBD1 is a possible D gene (7 bases). Germline values: CDR1 LNHDA, CDR2 SQIVND (reference sequence). Trimming cost V 3 bases and J 2 bases, with 11 bases left between them. There are 14 residues in the CDR3. CDR3 in amino acids: CASSMRDSPYEQYF. The CDR3 region has the DNA TGTGCCAGTAGTATGCGGGACAGTCCCTACGAGCAGTACTTC.

The chain employs TRBV6-5 and TRBJ2-5; D remains ambiguous. From germline, CDR1 is MNHEY and CDR2 SVGAGI. This CDR3 has 15 amino acids. Trimming took 7 bases from V and 4 from J, leaving 19 bases between them. The CDR3, as DNA: TGTGCCAGCAAGTTGGGCCATCGCCTAATAGAGACCCAGTACTTC. It codes for CASKLGHRLIETQYF.

V and J are TRBV6-6 and TRBJ2-7, with D possibly matching TRBD2 (6 bases). The CDR3 covers 14 residues. The germline V gene encodes CDR1 MNHNY and CDR2 SVGAGI (reference sequence). V was trimmed by 4 bases and J by 0 bases, leaving 10 bases between them. The CDR3 sequence: CASSWDSRSYEQYF. The CDR3 bases are TGTGCCAGCAGTTGGGACTCCCGCTCCTACGAGCAGTACTTC.

The chain links TRBV28 to TRBJ2-1, with 7 bases aligning to TRBD2. Looked up from germline, CDR1 is MDHEN and CDR2 is SYDVKM. CDR3 length: 14 amino acids. The junction had 9 bases not matched to a gene; V was cut back by 4 bases and J by 9 bases. CDR3 DNA sequence: TGTGCCAGCAGTTCCTGGAATAGCGGGTCTGAGCAGTTCTTC. Its translation: CASSSWNSGSEQFF.

The genes are TRBV5-6 and TRBJ2-2; D is ambiguous. The CDR3 length is 15 residues. Germline V gene data show CDR1 as SGHDT and CDR2 as YYEEEE. Trimming cost V 2 bases and J 1 base, with 9 bases left between them. CDR3 coding DNA: TGTGCCAGCAGCTTTATCGGCGGGAACACCGGGGAGCTGTTTTTT. Translation gives CASSFIGGNTGELFF. The variable domain in full, with the rest retrieved from reference TRBV5-6 and TRBJ2-2, is DAGVTQSPTHLIKTRGQQVTLRCSPKSGHDTVSWYQQALGQGPQFIFQYYEEEERQRGNFPDRFSGHQFPNYSSELNVNALLLGDSALYLCASSFIGGNTGELFFGEGSRLTVL.

The chain couples TRBV28 to TRBJ2-1; 11 positions match TRBD2. This CDR3 region has 17 residues. J lost 4 bases, V lost 1 base, and 6 bases had no gene match. In germline, CDR1 is MDHEN, CDR2 SYDVKM. The CDR3 sequence is CASSLFWGTSGYNEQFF. The CDR3 region has the DNA TGTGCCAGCAGTTTATTTTGGGGGACTAGCGGATACAATGAGCAGTTCTTC.

The chain employs TRBV27 and TRBJ2-7; possible D gene TRBD1, 6 bases. This CDR3 has 16 residues. CDR1 MNHEY and CDR2 SMNVEV come from the germline V gene (reference sequence). Trimming took 2 bases from V and 6 from J, leaving 20 bases between them. The CDR3 sequence is CASSLGTGGLPTEQYF. Here the CDR3 DNA reads TGTGCCAGCAGTTTAGGAACTGGGGGCCTCCCTACCGAGCAGTACTTC.

V gene TRBV30 combines with J gene TRBJ2-1; D might be TRBD2 (5 bases). Trimming removed 1 base from V and 0 bases from J, with 7 bases in between. The germline V gene has CDR1 GTSNPN and CDR2 SVGIG (reference sequence). CDR3 length: 14 residues. In DNA form, the CDR3 reads TGTGCCTGGAGTGGAGGGCACTCCTACAATGAGCAGTTCTTC. Translated: CAWSGGHSYNEQFF. The whole variable domain, filled in from reference TRBV30 and TRBJ2-1, reads SQTIHQWPATLVQPVGSPLSLECTVEGTSNPNLYWYRQAAGRGLQLLFYSVGIGQISSEVPQNLSASRPQDRQFILSSKKLLLSDSGFYLCAWSGGHSYNEQFFGPGTRLTVL.

The V call is TRBV5-4, the J call TRBJ2-7, with 9 bases fitting TRBD2. V gave up 0 bases and J gave up 6 bases; unmatched junction bases: 10. The germline V gene has CDR1 SGHNT and CDR2 YYREEE (reference sequence). There are 16 residues in the CDR3. CDR3 amino acids: CASSLEGGRASGEQYF. CDR3 coding DNA: TGTGCCAGCAGCTTGGAGGGCGGGAGGGCCTCCGGCGAGCAGTACTTC.